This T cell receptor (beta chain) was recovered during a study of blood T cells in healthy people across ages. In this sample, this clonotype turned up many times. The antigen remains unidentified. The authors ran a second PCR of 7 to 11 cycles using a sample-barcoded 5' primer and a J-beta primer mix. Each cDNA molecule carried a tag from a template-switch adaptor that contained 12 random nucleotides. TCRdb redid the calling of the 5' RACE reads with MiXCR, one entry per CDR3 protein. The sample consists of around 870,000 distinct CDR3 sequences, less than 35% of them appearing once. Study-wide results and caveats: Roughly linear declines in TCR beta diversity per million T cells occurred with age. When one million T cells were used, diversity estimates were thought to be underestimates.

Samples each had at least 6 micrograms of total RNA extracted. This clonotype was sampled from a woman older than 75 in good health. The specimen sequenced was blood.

CDR3 sequence (DNA): TGTGCCAGCAGCTTAAGGGGGGTCGACTACGCGGAGCAGTACTTC. This gives the protein CASSLRGVDYAEQYF. The V call is TRBV7-2, the J call TRBJ2-7; D may correspond to TRBD1 or TRBD2 (6 bases each). V was clipped by 2 bases and J by 7 bases, with 18 bases between them. Germline assignment: CDR1 SGHTA and CDR2 FQGNSA. The CDR3 contains 15 residues.